Below, 2 T cell receptor beta chains from the same sample are listed, as sequenced in a study of Ad26.COV2.S vaccination and SARS-CoV-2 variants. The protocol was immunoSEQ multiplex PCR, while the TCRdb copy is restricted to in-frame clones and leaves out a portion. The profile covers around 86,000 clones, with more than 65% appearing a single time and 16% taken by the ten largest. Specimen: peripheral blood, collected after recovery from COVID-19. These receptors were obtained from a human donor who had recovered from COVID-19.

V is TRBV5-1 and J is TRBJ2-1; 7 nucleotides match TRBD2. The CDR3 consists of 16 residues. Germline V gene sequence: CDR1 SGHRS, CDR2 YFSETQ. The trim removed 1 base at V and 0 bases at J, leaving 4 bases unmatched. CDR3 amino acids: CASSLLRDYSYNEQFF. The DNA of the CDR3 is TGCGCCAGCAGCTTGCTCCGGGACTACTCCTACAATGAGCAGTTCTTC.

V is TRBV28 and J is TRBJ1-2; TRBD1 is a possible D gene (6 bases). V lost 5 bases and J lost 4, with 14 bases in between. Per the germline V gene, CDR1 is MDHEN and CDR2 is SYDVKM. The CDR3 sequence is 14 residues long. CDR3 DNA sequence: TGTGCCAGCAGTACTCGGGGGGCTAGCTATGGCTACACCTTC. Translated, it gives CASSTRGASYGYTF.